Below are 7 T cell receptor beta chains sequenced from a single sample in a study of graft-versus-host responses after intestinal transplantation. Antigen specificity for these receptors is unknown. The table came from immunoSEQ multiplex PCR; TCRdb's copy has only in-frame clones and leaves some out. The table records about 110,000 clones, about 92% of them present only once. Material: unstimulated CD8+ T cells sorted from spleen or lymph node cells, obtained before transplant. These receptors were collected from a human donor who was the organ donor for an intestinal transplant.

This chain connects TRBV4-3 to TRBJ2-7, with TRBD2 identical over 7 bases. CDR1 is LGHNA and CDR2 is YSLEER in the germline V gene. The CDR3 covers 15 residues. V shed 1 base, J shed 2 bases, and the junction held 5 bases outside the gene matches. CDR3 protein: CASSQVPGGPYEQYF. The CDR3 DNA is TGCGCCAGCAGCCAAGTCCCGGGGGGACCCTACGAGCAGTACTTC.

This clone was observed a single time. This chain links TRBV4-1 with TRBJ2-7, with D perhaps given as TRBD1 or TRBD2 (5 bases each). Germline CDR1 and CDR2: MGHRA and YSYEKL. CDR3 length equals 12 residues. Deletions cut 1 base from V and 7 bases from J, with 8 bases between. The CDR3 protein is CASSQVEGEQYF. The CDR3 nucleotides are TGCGCCAGCAGCCAAGTAGAGGGGGAGCAGTACTTC.

The CDR3 region is CASSLYGDRGRLDGYTF. The CDR3 DNA sequence: TGTGCCAGCAGTTTATATGGGGATCGTGGGCGACTAGATGGCTACACCTTC. This rearrangement joins TRBV28 to TRBJ1-2; D not resolved. The germline gives CDR1 MDHEN, CDR2 SYDVKM. This CDR3 spans 17 amino acids. The germline V and J ends were trimmed by 1 base and 6 bases, with 21 bases remaining between them.

The chain links TRBV5-6 to TRBJ2-7, with no clear D. This CDR3 is 13 amino acids long. The germline CDR1 and CDR2 sequences are SGHDT and YYEEEE. Trimming cost V 5 bases and J 0 bases, with 9 bases left between them. The CDR3: CASSYSSSYEQYF. CDR3 in DNA: TGTGCCAGCAGTTATAGTAGCTCCTACGAGCAGTACTTC.

In this sample, this clone turned up once. Other DNA sequences within the sample encode an identical CDR3. V gene TRBV27 combines with J gene TRBJ1-2, with D uncertain. V lost 4 bases to trimming and J lost 1 base, with 7 bases between them. Germline V gene lookup returns CDR1 MNHEY and CDR2 SMNVEV (reference sequence). The CDR3 loop spans 13 amino acids. The CDR3 reads CASSSTGNYGYTF. CDR3 coding DNA: TGTGCCAGCAGTTCGACGGGTAACTATGGCTACACCTTC.

This sequence joins TRBV7-2 and TRBJ2-2, with D possibly TRBD2 on 6 matching bases. The CDR3 length is 16 residues. Trimming took 5 bases from V and 10 from J, leaving 23 bases between them. Germline-derived CDR1 and CDR2 are SGHTA and FQGNSA. The CDR3: CASSGLSSAFGEELFF. The CDR3 DNA follows: TGTGCCAGCAGCGGACTATCTAGCGCCTTCGGGGAGGAGCTGTTTTTT.

The chain has TRBV5-4 and TRBJ2-7; perhaps TRBD2 as D (5 bases). The V and J ends lost 0 bases and 5 bases respectively, with 15 bases between them. This CDR3 comprises 15 residues. Looked up from germline, CDR1 is SGHNT and CDR2 is YYREEE (reference sequence). The CDR3, as DNA: TGTGCCAGCAGCTTGGCGATCGAGGGAGAGGACGAGCAGTACTTC. This codes for CASSLAIEGEDEQYF.